These 28 T cell receptor beta chains came from one sample sequenced in a study of cytomegalovirus exposure and HLA in healthy donors. The PCR used 60 Vbeta and 13 Jbeta primers. Produced via immunoSEQ multiplex PCR; TCRdb's table is partial and in-frame only. The sample carries about 110,000 clones, about 70% recorded once. The material sequenced was PBMCs. The origin of the receptors is a man younger than 40 in good health and CMV-seropositive.

This clone has a handful of counts. The chain couples TRBV19 to TRBJ1-3; possibly TRBD1 for D (5 bases). Trimming took 3 bases from V and 2 from J, leaving 14 bases between them. The CDR3 totals 16 residues. Looked up from germline, CDR1 is LNHDA and CDR2 is SQIVND (reference sequence). The CDR3 DNA is TGTGCCAGTAGTATGGCCAGGGTTGGCCCTGGAAACACCATATATTTT. Translating gives CASSMARVGPGNTIYF. Variable domain in full (rest from reference TRBV19 and TRBJ1-3): DGGITQSPKYLFRKEGQNVTLSCEQNLNHDAMYWYRQDPGQGLRLIYYSQIVNDFQKGDIAEGYSVSREKKESFPLTVTSAQKNPTAFYLCASSMARVGPGNTIYFGEGSWLTVV.

This clone has a handful of counts. The chain recombines TRBV11-2 with TRBJ2-3, with D maybe TRBD1 (6 bases). Trimming left V 5 bases short and J 0 bases short, with 12 bases between. Germline CDR1 and CDR2: SGHAT and FQNNGV. The CDR3 is 15 amino acids. The CDR3 nucleotides are TGTGCCAGCAGCCCAGGGGCCAGAAGCACAGATACGCAGTATTTT. Translating gives CASSPGARSTDTQYF.

The chain employs TRBV5-1 and TRBJ2-6; 8 nucleotides align to TRBD2. Trimming cost V 0 bases and J 2 bases; bases outside gene matches: 7. This CDR3 is built from 18 residues. The V gene's germline CDR1 is SGHRS and CDR2 YFSETQ. The CDR3 sequence: CASSLEIGRAAGANVLTF. The CDR3 nucleotides are TGCGCCAGCAGCTTGGAAATCGGGAGGGCGGCTGGGGCCAACGTCCTGACTTTC.

This clone was seen once. This sequence joins TRBV28 and TRBJ1-6; D is undetermined. Germline CDR1 is MDHEN and CDR2 is SYDVKM. V dropped 9 bases and J dropped 7 bases, with 7 bases sitting between them. CDR3 length equals 11 residues. The CDR3 sequence: CASQENSPLHF. CDR3 sequence (DNA): TGTGCCAGTCAGGAAAATTCACCCCTCCACTTT.

The J gene is TRBJ2-7, the V gene TRBV9; D gene ambiguous. V lost 0 bases and J lost 3, with 7 bases in between. Per the germline V gene, CDR1 is SGDLS and CDR2 is YYNGEE. This CDR3 spans 13 amino acids. CDR3 amino acids: CASSVVPGYEQYF. The CDR3 DNA reads as TGTGCCAGCAGCGTAGTGCCCGGCTACGAGCAGTACTTC.

This chain uses TRBV5-1 with TRBJ1-6, with 8 bases matching TRBD1. After removal of 8 bases from V and 5 bases from J, the junction contained 3 bases not matched to a gene. The CDR3 extends over 13 amino acids. Germline CDR1 and CDR2: SGHRS and YFSETQ. The CDR3 region has the DNA TGCGCCAGTGGACAGGGAGATAATTCACCCCTCCACTTT. It is translated as CASGQGDNSPLHF.

This chain links TRBV5-6 with TRBJ2-5; TRBD2 matches 11 bases. After removal of 2 bases from V and 5 bases from J, the junction contained 17 bases not matched to a gene. The CDR3 covers 19 residues. CDR1 and CDR2 from the germline V gene are SGHDT and YYEEEE. The DNA of the CDR3 is TGTGCCAGCAGCTTTGGTTGGACCGGGACTAGCGGTTTAGGGGAGACCCAGTACTTC. It codes for CASSFGWTGTSGLGETQYF.

V and J are TRBV2 and TRBJ2-1, with 10 positions matching TRBD2. CDR1 is SNHLY and CDR2 is FYNNEI in the germline V gene. The CDR3 is 16 residues long. J gave up 10 bases and V 5 bases, and 14 bases lay outside the gene matches. Here the CDR3 reads CASSSTAPGLAYEQFF. CDR3 coding DNA: TGTGCCAGCAGTTCAACCGCCCCGGGACTAGCGTACGAGCAGTTCTTC. The entire variable domain, with the rest obtained from reference TRBV2 and TRBJ2-1, is as follows: EPEVTQTPSHQVTQMGQEVILRCVPISNHLYFYWYRQILGQKVEFLVSFYNNEISEKSEIFDDQFSVERPDGSNFTLKIRSTKLEDSAMYFCASSSTAPGLAYEQFFGPGTRLTVL.

The rearrangement links TRBV6-1 to TRBJ2-3; D might be TRBD1 (5 bases). This CDR3 is 16 amino acids long. V lost 3 bases, J lost 5 bases, and 18 bases lay in between. Per germline, CDR1 MNHNS and CDR2 SASEGT. The CDR3 here is CASSERGAAHQDTQYF. CDR3 nucleotides: TGTGCCAGCAGTGAGCGTGGGGCAGCGCATCAAGATACGCAGTATTTT.

Written as DNA, the CDR3 is TGTGCCAGTAGTCTTTCAGGTGAGTGGAACACTGAAGCTTTCTTT. It is translated as CASSLSGEWNTEAFF. The chain carries TRBV19 and TRBJ1-1; D not resolved. CDR1 and CDR2 from the germline V gene are LNHDA and SQIVND (reference sequence). This CDR3 spans 15 amino acids. V gave up 5 bases and J gave up 1 base, with 14 bases separating them.

This chain uses TRBV9 with TRBJ2-3; 7 positions agree with TRBD1. This CDR3 spans 14 amino acids. After removal of 3 bases from V and 4 bases from J, the junction contained 5 bases not matched to a gene. In germline, CDR1 is SGDLS, CDR2 YYNGEE. The CDR3 loop is CASSAPGTADTQYF. CDR3 bases: TGTGCCAGCAGCGCCCCCGGGACAGCAGATACGCAGTATTTT. Combining the CDR3 with reference TRBV9 and TRBJ2-3 gives the whole variable domain DSGVTQTPKHLITATGQRVTLRCSPRSGDLSVYWYQQSLDQGLQFLIQYYNGEERAKGNILERFSAQQFPDLHSELNLSSLELGDSALYFCASSAPGTADTQYFGPGTRLTVL.

This sequence joins TRBV27 and TRBJ2-5; the match to TRBD2 covers 10 bases. Germline CDR1 and CDR2: MNHEY and SMNVEV (reference sequence). Trimming cost V 3 bases and J 5 bases; bases outside gene matches: 15. The CDR3 contains 18 residues. The CDR3 DNA sequence: TGTGCCAGCAGTTTGACGAGGACTAGCGGAAGGCTAAGGGAGACCCAGTACTTC. Its translation: CASSLTRTSGRLRETQYF.

The chain is built from TRBV2 and TRBJ2-7; possibly TRBD1 for D (5 bases). V lost 6 bases to trimming and J lost 1 base, with 13 bases between them. Germline CDR1 reads SNHLY; CDR2 reads FYNNEI. The length of the CDR3 is 14 residues. The CDR3 sequence is CASSDSLLSYEQYF. The CDR3 DNA reads TGTGCCAGCAGCGACAGCTTGTTATCCTACGAGCAGTACTTC.

The sample holds one count of this clone. The chain links TRBV28 to TRBJ2-5; weak D call: TRBD1 (6 bases). The CDR3 extends over 15 amino acids. V gave up 5 bases and J gave up 2 bases, with 15 bases separating them. The germline CDR1 and CDR2 sequences are MDHEN and SYDVKM. The CDR3 DNA reads as TGTGCCAGCAGTCCCGGACAGAATTCGCAAGAGACCCAGTACTTC. Residues: CASSPGQNSQETQYF.

This clone came up a few times. The chain carries TRBV5-6 and TRBJ2-7, with D possibly TRBD1 on 6 matching bases. Trimming cost V 4 bases and J 3 bases, with 17 bases left between them. CDR1 and CDR2 (germline): SGHDT, YYEEEE. The CDR3 loop spans 15 amino acids. The CDR3 nucleotides are TGTGCCAGCAGCCCTCGCAGGGACAATTTCTACGAGCAGTACGTC. The encoded protein is CASSPRRDNFYEQYV.

The chain joins TRBV18 to TRBJ1-5; TRBD1 might be the D (5 bases). Germline loops: CDR1 KGHSH, CDR2 LQKENI. The CDR3 spans 17 residues. V was pared by 2 bases and J by 4 bases, with 18 bases between. The CDR3 loop is CASSPLGRGVDNQPQHF. The CDR3, as DNA: TGTGCCAGCTCACCATTGGGGAGGGGTGTCGATAATCAGCCCCAGCATTTT.

The rearrangement uses TRBV11-3 and TRBJ1-1; weak D call: TRBD1 (5 bases). V was clipped by 3 bases and J by 3 bases, with 8 bases between them. The CDR3 totals 13 residues. Germline assignment: CDR1 SGHNT and CDR2 YENEEA. The chain's CDR3 is CASSFVQDTEAFF. The CDR3 DNA sequence: TGTGCCAGCAGCTTTGTACAGGACACTGAAGCTTTCTTT.

In its sample, this clone was seen a few times. The chain links TRBV5-6 to TRBJ2-1, with 8 positions matching TRBD1. Germline CDR1 and CDR2: SGHDT and YYEEEE. The CDR3 totals 17 residues. V lost 4 bases and J lost 3; bases outside the gene matches: 12. CDR3 protein: CASSPSPDRAYYNEQFF. Written as DNA, the CDR3 is TGTGCCAGCAGCCCCTCCCCGGACAGGGCCTACTACAATGAGCAGTTCTTC.

The J gene is TRBJ1-1, the V gene TRBV5-1; D is possibly TRBD1 (5 bases). Per the germline V gene, CDR1 is SGHRS and CDR2 is YFSETQ. Trimming stripped 0 bases from V and 2 bases from J, with 8 bases between. The CDR3 consists of 14 residues. For the CDR3, the DNA is TGCGCCAGCAGCTTGGGACAGCGCAACACTGAAGCTTTCTTT. Residues: CASSLGQRNTEAFF.

The chain employs TRBV10-2 and TRBJ1-6, with 7 bases fitting TRBD1. This CDR3 has 16 residues. V was clipped by 2 bases and J by 6 bases; unmatched bases: 7. Germline assignment: CDR1 WSHSY and CDR2 SAAADI. CDR3 nucleotide sequence: TGCGCCAGCAGTGAGCCGGGACAGAGGTTTAATTCACCCCTCCACTTT. This encodes CASSEPGQRFNSPLHF.

CDR3 amino acids: CASSLDVGRPNTEAFF. In DNA, the CDR3 is TGTGCCAGCAGCTTAGATGTGGGGCGGCCGAACACTGAAGCTTTCTTT. The V call is TRBV11-3, the J call TRBJ1-1; possible D gene TRBD1, 5 bases. The germline V gene has CDR1 SGHNT and CDR2 YENEEA. This CDR3 spans 16 amino acids. The V and J ends lost 0 bases and 1 base respectively, with 12 bases between them.

The CDR3 region is CASSLSPFVNEQFF. The CDR3 DNA reads TGTGCCAGCAGTTTATCCCCCTTCGTCAATGAGCAGTTCTTC. V gene TRBV27 combines with J gene TRBJ2-1; D is unresolved. Trimming took off 0 bases at V and 6 bases at J, with 9 bases between the two ends. CDR1 MNHEY and CDR2 SMNVEV come from the germline V gene (reference sequence). This CDR3 contains 14 residues.

V usage is TRBV6-5 and J usage is TRBJ1-2, with D possibly matching TRBD1 (5 bases). Germline assignment: CDR1 MNHEY and CDR2 SVGAGI. The CDR3 is made up of 12 amino acids. V shed 8 bases and J shed 6 bases, with 13 bases lying between them. CDR3 sequence: CASGSRVNGYTF. CDR3 DNA sequence: TGTGCCAGCGGGTCCAGGGTTAATGGCTACACCTTC.

V gene TRBV5-1 combines with J gene TRBJ2-3, with 12 bases aligning to TRBD2. V gave up 4 bases and J gave up 2 bases; unmatched junction bases: 11. This CDR3 region has 18 residues. Germline V lookup: CDR1 SGHRS, CDR2 YFSETQ. The CDR3 protein is CASSRGTSGYSPTDTQYF. The CDR3, as DNA: TGCGCCAGCAGCAGAGGGACTAGCGGGTATAGCCCCACAGATACGCAGTATTTT.

The CDR3 DNA reads as TGCGCCAGCAGCACGGGACAGAGTTTCTCTGGAAACACCATATATTTT. Translating it yields CASSTGQSFSGNTIYF. The chain joins TRBV5-1 to TRBJ1-3; 7 bases align to TRBD1. The germline gives CDR1 SGHRS, CDR2 YFSETQ. This CDR3 region has 16 residues. V trimming: 4 bases; J trimming: 0 bases; junction bases outside the gene matches: 7.

The chain couples TRBV9 to TRBJ2-3; 7 nucleotides agree with TRBD2. CDR3 length: 17 amino acids. Trimming at V came to 4 bases and at J to 5 bases, leaving 16 bases not matched to a gene. The germline CDR1 and CDR2 sequences are SGDLS and YYNGEE. For the CDR3, the DNA is TGTGCCAGCAGCCCCGCCCGGGGGGTACTGTTAGGAGATACGCAGTATTTT. It yields the protein CASSPARGVLLGDTQYF.

CDR3 sequence: CASNLGGVSSGNTIYF. As DNA, the CDR3 is TGTGCCAGTAACCTAGGGGGGGTTTCCTCTGGAAACACCATATATTTT. The chain recombines TRBV19 with TRBJ1-3, with D maybe TRBD1 (6 bases). From germline, CDR1 is LNHDA and CDR2 SQIVND (reference sequence). The V and J ends lost 7 bases and 0 bases respectively, with 16 bases between them. The CDR3 extends over 16 amino acids. Variable domain in full (rest from reference TRBV19 and TRBJ1-3): DGGITQSPKYLFRKEGQNVTLSCEQNLNHDAMYWYRQDPGQGLRLIYYSQIVNDFQKGDIAEGYSVSREKKESFPLTVTSAQKNPTAFYLCASNLGGVSSGNTIYFGEGSWLTVV.

The gene calls are TRBV7-2 and TRBJ2-5, with 7 nucleotides matching TRBD1. Germline CDR1 and CDR2: SGHTA and FQGNSA. The junction had 12 bases not matched to a gene; V was cut back by 4 bases and J by 7 bases. This CDR3 region has 15 residues. CDR3 DNA: TGTGCCAGCAGCTCGACGACAGGGCCTTCGAGGACCCAGTACTTC. It translates to CASSSTTGPSRTQYF.